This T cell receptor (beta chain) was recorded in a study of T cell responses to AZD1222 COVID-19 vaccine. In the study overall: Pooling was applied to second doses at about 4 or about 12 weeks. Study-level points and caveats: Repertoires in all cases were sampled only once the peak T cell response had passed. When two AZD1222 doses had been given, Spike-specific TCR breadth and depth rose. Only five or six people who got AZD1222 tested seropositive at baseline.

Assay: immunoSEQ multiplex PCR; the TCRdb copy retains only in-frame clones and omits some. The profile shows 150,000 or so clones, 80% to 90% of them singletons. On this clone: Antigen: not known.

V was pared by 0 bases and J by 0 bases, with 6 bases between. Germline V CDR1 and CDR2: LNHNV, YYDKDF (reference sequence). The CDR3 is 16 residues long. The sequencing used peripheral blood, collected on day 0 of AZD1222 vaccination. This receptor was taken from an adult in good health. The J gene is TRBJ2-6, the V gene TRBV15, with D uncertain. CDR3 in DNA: TGTGCCACCAGCAGAGATGGGGACTCTGGGGCCAACGTCCTGACTTTC. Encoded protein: CATSRDGDSGANVLTF.